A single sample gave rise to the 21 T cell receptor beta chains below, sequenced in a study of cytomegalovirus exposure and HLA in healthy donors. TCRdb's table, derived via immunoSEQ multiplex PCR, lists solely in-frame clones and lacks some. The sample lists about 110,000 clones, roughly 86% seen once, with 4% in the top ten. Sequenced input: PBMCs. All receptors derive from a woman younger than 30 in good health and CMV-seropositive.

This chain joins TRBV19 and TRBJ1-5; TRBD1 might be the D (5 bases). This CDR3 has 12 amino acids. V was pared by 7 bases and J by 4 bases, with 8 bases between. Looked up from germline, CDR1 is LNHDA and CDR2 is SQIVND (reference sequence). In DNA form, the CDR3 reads TGTGCCAGTATCGGGACTAATCAGCCCCAGCATTTT. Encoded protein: CASIGTNQPQHF.

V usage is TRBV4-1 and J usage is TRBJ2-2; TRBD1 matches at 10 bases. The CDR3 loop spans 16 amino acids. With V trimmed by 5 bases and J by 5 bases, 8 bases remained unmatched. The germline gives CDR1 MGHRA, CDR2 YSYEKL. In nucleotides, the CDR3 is TGCGCCAGCAGCATCACAGGGACAGGGGTGACCGGGGAGCTGTTTTTT. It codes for CASSITGTGVTGELFF.

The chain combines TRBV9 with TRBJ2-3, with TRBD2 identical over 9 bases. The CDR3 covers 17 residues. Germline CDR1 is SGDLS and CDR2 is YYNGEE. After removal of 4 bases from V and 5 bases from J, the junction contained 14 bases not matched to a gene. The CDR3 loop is CASSPLVVAGAGDTQYF. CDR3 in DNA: TGTGCCAGCAGCCCCCTAGTGGTAGCGGGAGCGGGAGATACGCAGTATTTT.

As DNA, the CDR3 is TGTGCCACCAGCCTTTCCAGCTCCTATAATTCACCCCTCCACTTT. It encodes CATSLSSSYNSPLHF. The rearrangement uses TRBV15 and TRBJ1-6, with no clear D. This CDR3 is built from 15 residues. Germline CDR1 is LNHNV and CDR2 is YYDKDF (reference sequence). V shed 5 bases and J shed 0 bases, with 8 bases lying between them. Looking up the rest from reference TRBV15 and TRBJ1-6 gives the full variable domain: DAMVIQNPRYQVTQFGKPVTLSCSQTLNHNVMYWYQQKSSQAPKLLFHYYDKDFNNEADTPDNFQSRRPNTSFCFLDIRSPGLGDTAMYLCATSLSSSYNSPLHFGNGTRLTVT.

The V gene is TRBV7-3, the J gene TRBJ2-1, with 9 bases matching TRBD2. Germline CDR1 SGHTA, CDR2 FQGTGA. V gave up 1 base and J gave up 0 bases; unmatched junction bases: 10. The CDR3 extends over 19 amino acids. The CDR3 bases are TGTGCCAGCAGCTTAAAGGCCAGGACTAGCGAATTCTCCTACAATGAGCAGTTCTTC. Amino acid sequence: CASSLKARTSEFSYNEQFF.

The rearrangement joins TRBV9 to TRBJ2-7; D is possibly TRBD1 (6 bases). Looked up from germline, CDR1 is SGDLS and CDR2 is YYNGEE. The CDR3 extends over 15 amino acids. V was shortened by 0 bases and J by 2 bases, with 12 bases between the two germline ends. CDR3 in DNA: TGTGCCAGCAGCGTAGCGCACGGACAGACCTACGAGCAGTACTTC. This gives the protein CASSVAHGQTYEQYF.

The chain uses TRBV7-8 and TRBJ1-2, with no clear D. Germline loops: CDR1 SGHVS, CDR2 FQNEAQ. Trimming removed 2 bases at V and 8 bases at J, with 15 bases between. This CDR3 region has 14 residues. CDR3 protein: CASSLKRVMGGYTF. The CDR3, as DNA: TGTGCCAGCAGCTTAAAGAGGGTAATGGGCGGCTACACCTTC. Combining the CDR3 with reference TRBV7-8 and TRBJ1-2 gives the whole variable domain GAGVSQSPRYKVAKRGQDVALRCDPISGHVSLFWYQQALGQGPEFLTYFQNEAQLDKSGLPSDRFFAERPEGSVSTLKIQRTQQEDSAVYLCASSLKRVMGGYTFGSGTRLTVV.

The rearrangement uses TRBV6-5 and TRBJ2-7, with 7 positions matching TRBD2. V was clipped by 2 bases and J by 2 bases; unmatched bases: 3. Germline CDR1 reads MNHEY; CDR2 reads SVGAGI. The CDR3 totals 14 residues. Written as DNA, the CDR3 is TGTGCCAGCAGTTACGTTCGGGGGGCCTACGAGCAGTACTTC. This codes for CASSYVRGAYEQYF.

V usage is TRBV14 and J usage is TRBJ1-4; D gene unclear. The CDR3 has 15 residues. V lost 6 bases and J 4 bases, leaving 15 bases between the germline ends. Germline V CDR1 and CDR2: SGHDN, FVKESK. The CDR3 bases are TGTGCCAGCAGGATCGGGTCTCCACTTAATGAAAAACTGTTTTTT. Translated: CASRIGSPLNEKLFF.

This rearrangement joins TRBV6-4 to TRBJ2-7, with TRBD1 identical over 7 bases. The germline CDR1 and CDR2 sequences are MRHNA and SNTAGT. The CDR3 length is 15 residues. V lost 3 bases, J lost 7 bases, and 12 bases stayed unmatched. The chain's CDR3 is CASSEGQVGAWEQYF. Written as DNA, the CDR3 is TGTGCCAGCAGTGAAGGACAGGTGGGGGCTTGGGAGCAGTACTTC.

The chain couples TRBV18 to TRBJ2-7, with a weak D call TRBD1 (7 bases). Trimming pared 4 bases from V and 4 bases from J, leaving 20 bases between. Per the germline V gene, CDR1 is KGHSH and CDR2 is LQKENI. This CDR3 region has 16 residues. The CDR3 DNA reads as TGTGCCAGCTCACTGGGCAGGGGGGAGGCCCAATACGAGCAGTACTTC. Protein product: CASSLGRGEAQYEQYF.

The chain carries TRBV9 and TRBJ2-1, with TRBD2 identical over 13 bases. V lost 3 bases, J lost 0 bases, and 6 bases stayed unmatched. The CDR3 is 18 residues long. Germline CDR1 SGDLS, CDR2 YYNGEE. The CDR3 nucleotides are TGTGCCAGCAGCGGACTAGCGGGGGGTATAAGCTCCTACAATGAGCAGTTCTTC. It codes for CASSGLAGGISSYNEQFF. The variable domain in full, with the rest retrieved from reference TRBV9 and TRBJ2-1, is DSGVTQTPKHLITATGQRVTLRCSPRSGDLSVYWYQQSLDQGLQFLIQYYNGEERAKGNILERFSAQQFPDLHSELNLSSLELGDSALYFCASSGLAGGISSYNEQFFGPGTRLTVL.

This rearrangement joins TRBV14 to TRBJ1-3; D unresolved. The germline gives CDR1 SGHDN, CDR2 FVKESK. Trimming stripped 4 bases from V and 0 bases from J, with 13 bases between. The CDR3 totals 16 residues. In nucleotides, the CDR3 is TGTGCCAGCAGCCCTCTCGGTCCGAACTCTGGAAACACCATATATTTT. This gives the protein CASSPLGPNSGNTIYF.

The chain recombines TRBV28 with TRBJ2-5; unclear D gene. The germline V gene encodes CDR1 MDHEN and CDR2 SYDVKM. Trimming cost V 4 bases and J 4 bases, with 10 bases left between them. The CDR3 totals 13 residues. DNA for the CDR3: TGTGCCAGCAGTTCCGTTGTGGCAGAGACCCAGTACTTC. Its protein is CASSSVVAETQYF. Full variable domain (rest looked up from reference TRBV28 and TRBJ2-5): DVKVTQSSRYLVKRTGEKVFLECVQDMDHENMFWYRQDPGLGLRLIYFSYDVKMKEKGDIPEGYSVSREKKERFSLILESASTNQTSMYLCASSSVVAETQYFGPGTRLLVL.

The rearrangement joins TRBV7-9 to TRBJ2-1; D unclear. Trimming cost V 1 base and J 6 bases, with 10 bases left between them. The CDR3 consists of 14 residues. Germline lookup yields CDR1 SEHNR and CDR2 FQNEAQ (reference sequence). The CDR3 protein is CASSLGRFFNEQFF. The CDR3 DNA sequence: TGTGCCAGCAGCTTAGGCAGATTTTTCAATGAGCAGTTCTTC.

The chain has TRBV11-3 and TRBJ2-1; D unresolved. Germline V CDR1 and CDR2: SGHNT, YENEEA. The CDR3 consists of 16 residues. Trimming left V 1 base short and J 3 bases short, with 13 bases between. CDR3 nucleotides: TGTGCCAGCAGCTTAGTGAGCAAGCGTTTCTACAATGAGCAGTTCTTC. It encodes CASSLVSKRFYNEQFF.

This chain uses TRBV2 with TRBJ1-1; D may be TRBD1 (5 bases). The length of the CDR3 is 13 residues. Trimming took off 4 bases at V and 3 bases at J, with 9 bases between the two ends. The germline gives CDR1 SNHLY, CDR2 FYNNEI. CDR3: CASSARGDTEAFF. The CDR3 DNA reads TGTGCCAGCAGTGCTCGGGGGGACACTGAAGCTTTCTTT. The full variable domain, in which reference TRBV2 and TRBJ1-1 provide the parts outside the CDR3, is EPEVTQTPSHQVTQMGQEVILRCVPISNHLYFYWYRQILGQKVEFLVSFYNNEISEKSEIFDDQFSVERPDGSNFTLKIRSTKLEDSAMYFCASSARGDTEAFFGQGTRLTVV.

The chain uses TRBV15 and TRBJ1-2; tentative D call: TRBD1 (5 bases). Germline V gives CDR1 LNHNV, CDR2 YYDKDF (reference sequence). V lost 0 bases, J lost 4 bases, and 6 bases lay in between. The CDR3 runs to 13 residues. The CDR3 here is CATSREDTYGYTF. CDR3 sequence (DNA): TGTGCCACCAGCAGAGAGGACACCTATGGCTACACCTTC.

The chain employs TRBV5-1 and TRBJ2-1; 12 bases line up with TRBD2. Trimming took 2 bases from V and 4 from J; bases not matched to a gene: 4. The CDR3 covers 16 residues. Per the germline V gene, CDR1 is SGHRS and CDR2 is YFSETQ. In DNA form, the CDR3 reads TGCGCCAGCAGCTTTCTAGCGGGGGGGTCTTACAATGAGCAGTTCTTC. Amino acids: CASSFLAGGSYNEQFF.

CDR3 in amino acids: CASSLDMNTEAFF. Here the CDR3 DNA reads TGTGCCAGCAGCTTAGACATGAACACTGAAGCTTTCTTT. This sequence joins TRBV7-9 and TRBJ1-1, with no clear D. The CDR3 consists of 13 residues. The germline CDR1 and CDR2 sequences are SEHNR and FQNEAQ (reference sequence). Deletions cut 1 base from V and 0 bases from J, with 3 bases between.

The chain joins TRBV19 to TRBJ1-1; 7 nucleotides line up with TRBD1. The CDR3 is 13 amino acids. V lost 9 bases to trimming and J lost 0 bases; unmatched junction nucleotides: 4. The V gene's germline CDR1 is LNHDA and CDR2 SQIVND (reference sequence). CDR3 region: CASSQGVNTEAFF. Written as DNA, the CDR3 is TGTGCCAGCAGCCAGGGGGTGAACACTGAAGCTTTCTTT.